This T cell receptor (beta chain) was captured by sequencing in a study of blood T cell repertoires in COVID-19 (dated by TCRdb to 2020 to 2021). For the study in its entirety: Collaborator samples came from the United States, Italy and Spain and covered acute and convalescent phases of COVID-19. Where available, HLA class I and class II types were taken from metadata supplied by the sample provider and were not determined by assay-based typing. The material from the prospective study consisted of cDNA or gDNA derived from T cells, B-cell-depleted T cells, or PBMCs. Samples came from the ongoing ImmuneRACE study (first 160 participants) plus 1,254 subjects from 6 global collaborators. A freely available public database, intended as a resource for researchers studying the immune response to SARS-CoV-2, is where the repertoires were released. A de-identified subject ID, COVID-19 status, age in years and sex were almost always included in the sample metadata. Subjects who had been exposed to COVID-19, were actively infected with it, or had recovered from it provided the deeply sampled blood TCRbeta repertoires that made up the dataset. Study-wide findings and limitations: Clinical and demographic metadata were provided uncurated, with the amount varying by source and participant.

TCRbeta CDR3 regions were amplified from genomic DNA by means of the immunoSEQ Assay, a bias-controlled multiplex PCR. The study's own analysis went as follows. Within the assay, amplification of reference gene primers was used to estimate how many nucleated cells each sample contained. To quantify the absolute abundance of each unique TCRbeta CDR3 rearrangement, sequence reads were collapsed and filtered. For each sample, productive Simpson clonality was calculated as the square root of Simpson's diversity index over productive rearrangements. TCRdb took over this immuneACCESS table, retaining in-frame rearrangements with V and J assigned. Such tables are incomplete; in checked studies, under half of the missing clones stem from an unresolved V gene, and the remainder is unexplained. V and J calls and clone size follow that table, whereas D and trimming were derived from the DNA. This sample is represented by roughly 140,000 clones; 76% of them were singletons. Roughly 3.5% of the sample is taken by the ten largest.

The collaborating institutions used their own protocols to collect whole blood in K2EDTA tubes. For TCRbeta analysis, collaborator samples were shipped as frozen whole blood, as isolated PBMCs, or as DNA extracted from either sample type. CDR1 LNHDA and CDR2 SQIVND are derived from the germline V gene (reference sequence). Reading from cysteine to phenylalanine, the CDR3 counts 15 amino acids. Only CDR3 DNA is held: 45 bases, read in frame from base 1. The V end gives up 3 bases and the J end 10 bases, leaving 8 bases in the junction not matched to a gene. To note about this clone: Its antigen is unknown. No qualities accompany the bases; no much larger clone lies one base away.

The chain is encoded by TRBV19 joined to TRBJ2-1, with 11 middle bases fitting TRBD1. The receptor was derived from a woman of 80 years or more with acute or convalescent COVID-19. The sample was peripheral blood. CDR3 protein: CASSIRGQGVEEQFF. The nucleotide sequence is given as TGTGCCAGTAGTATTAGGGGACAGGGGGTGGAGGAGCAGTTCTTC.